This T cell receptor beta chain was sequenced for a study of shared T cell receptors in the human thymus. The CDR3 spans 14 residues. V gave up 0 bases and J gave up 5 bases; unmatched junction bases: 2. The germline gives CDR1 GTSNPN, CDR2 SVGIG (reference sequence). Assay: immunoSEQ multiplex PCR; the TCRdb copy retains only in-frame clones and omits some. Among some 720,000 clones listed, 88% were seen once. This clone was counted once. These sequences were also reported in another study, on human thymus T cells. From that second work: It was healthy Finnish infants having corrective surgery for congenital heart defects who were the donors.

This chain connects TRBV30 to TRBJ2-7, with 12 bases that match TRBD1. This receptor was taken from a boy younger than two with a congenital heart defect. Sequencing was done on a sample of thymocytes. For the CDR3, the DNA is TGTGCCTGGAGTGTAGGGGACAGGGGGCACGAGCAGTACTTC. Translated: CAWSVGDRGHEQYF.